The sequence of this TCR beta chain was determined in a study of cytomegalovirus exposure and HLA in healthy donors. The study's findings and limits: A later analysis, which compared TCR beta chains of equal frequency, found the HLA-associated ones more clonally expanded.

This clone has just a few counts. The antigen is unknown. V shed 4 bases and J shed 4 bases, with 12 bases lying between them. In germline, CDR1 is SGHKS, CDR2 YYEKEE (reference sequence). The CDR3 sequence is 15 residues long. PCR was performed using 60 Vbeta and 13 Jbeta primers. The method was immunoSEQ multiplex PCR; TCRdb's version includes in-frame clones alone and lacks a portion of them. The data contain about 100,000 clones, around 69% of them singletons. The chain combines TRBV5-5 with TRBJ1-6; D call uncertain. The sequence was obtained from a man younger than 35 in good health and CMV-seronegative. Sequenced input: PBMCs. The CDR3 loop is CASSATGRYNSPLHF. The CDR3 region has the DNA TGTGCCAGCAGCGCAACCGGGAGATATAATTCACCCCTCCACTTT.